These T cell receptor beta chains were read from a single sample in a study of T cell responses to AZD1222 COVID-19 vaccine. The data were produced by immunoSEQ multiplex PCR, yet TCRdb's version contains in-frame clones alone and is incomplete. This sample carries 200,000 or so clones, approximately 94% of them seen once, and the ten largest clones take less than 1.2%. The sequenced sample was peripheral blood, obtained 28 days after the second AZD1222 dose. Source of these receptors: an adult who received the AZD1222 COVID-19 vaccine. Both conserved end residues are part of each CDR3. The D gene is left open where the match is weak. Size values are once, few and many counts, or a class for expanded clones, and some rows have none.

abundance,d_gene,v_gene,j_gene,CDR3aa,CDR3nt
NA,NA,TRBV12-3/TRBV12-4,TRBJ1-1,CASSLREATEAFF,TGTGCCAGCAGTTTACGGGAGGCCACTGAAGCTTTCTTT
NA,NA,TRBV28,TRBJ1-3,CASSTGLSGNTIYF,TGTGCCAGCAGTACGGGCCTCTCTGGAAACACCATATATTTT
NA,TRBD1,TRBV19,TRBJ1-1,CASSIPGDRGRQNTEAFF,TGTGCCAGTAGTATCCCCGGGGACAGGGGGCGACAGAACACTGAAGCTTTCTTT
NA,NA,TRBV19,TRBJ1-3,CASSLGPPPSGNTIYF,TGTGCCAGTAGTCTAGGGCCACCCCCCTCTGGAAACACCATATATTTT
NA,TRBD2,TRBV7-9,TRBJ2-7,CASSPYGGAYEQYF,TGTGCCAGCAGCCCATATGGGGGGGCCTACGAGCAGTACTTC
NA,TRBD1,TRBV3-1/TRBV3-2,TRBJ2-1,CASSQEGQGHNEQFF,TGTGCCAGCAGCCAAGAGGGACAGGGGCACAATGAGCAGTTCTTC
NA,NA,TRBV9,TRBJ1-2,CASSVDRGGGYTF,TGTGCCAGCAGCGTAGATCGGGGAGGCGGCTACACCTTC
NA,TRBD2,TRBV5-1,TRBJ2-5,CASSLGAGEETQYF,TGCGCCAGCAGCTTGGGGGCGGGGGAAGAGACCCAGTACTTC
NA,NA,TRBV3-1/TRBV3-2,TRBJ2-7,CASSPGGHSEQYF,TGTGCCAGCAGCCCCGGGGGTCACAGCGAGCAGTACTTC
NA,NA,TRBV18,TRBJ1-5,CASSADSNQPQHF,TGTGCCAGCTCGGCTGATAGCAATCAGCCCCAGCATTTT
NA,NA,TRBV7-2,TRBJ2-5,CASSLRASAQETQYF,TGTGCCAGCAGCTTACGGGCTAGCGCCCAAGAGACCCAGTACTTC
NA,NA,TRBV11-1,TRBJ1-4,CASSWRVGEKLFF,TGTGCCAGCAGCTGGAGAGTGGGGGAAAAACTGTTTTTT
NA,NA,TRBV7-9,TRBJ2-1,CASTLEGSYNEQFF,TGTGCCAGCACCCTTGAGGGGTCCTACAATGAGCAGTTCTTC
NA,TRBD2,TRBV5-6,TRBJ2-2,CASEGSGGASPGELFF,TGTGCCAGCGAAGGAAGCGGGGGGGCATCCCCCGGGGAGCTGTTTTTT
NA,NA,TRBV19,TRBJ1-1,CASSIIGLGTEAFF,TGTGCCAGTAGTATCATAGGGCTCGGGACTGAAGCTTTCTTT
NA,NA,TRBV28,TRBJ2-1,CASSRSRDTQKIGVLFF,TGTGCCAGCAGCCGATCCCGGGACACCCAGAAGATCGGGGTACTGTTCTTC
NA,TRBD1,TRBV7-2,TRBJ1-2,CASSLGQGSYGYTF,TGTGCCAGCAGCTTAGGACAGGGAAGCTATGGCTACACCTTC
few,NA,TRBV30,TRBJ1-1,CAWRILMNTEAFF,TGTGCCTGGAGGATCCTCATGAACACTGAAGCTTTCTTT
NA,NA,TRBV7-9,TRBJ1-6,CASSRDSPNSPLHF,TGTGCCAGCAGCCGTGACAGTCCTAATTCACCCCTCCACTTT
NA,NA,TRBV7-6,TRBJ1-3,CASSLAGPGNTIYF,TGTGCCAGCAGCTTAGCAGGACCGGGAAACACCATATATTTT
NA,NA,TRBV6-1,TRBJ1-2,CASSDRKNYGYTF,TGTGCCAGCAGCGACAGGAAAAACTATGGCTACACCTTC
NA,NA,TRBV7-8,TRBJ1-2,CASTRGRDYGYTF,TGTGCCAGCACGAGGGGCAGGGACTATGGCTACACCTTC
NA,NA,TRBV10-3,TRBJ2-1,CATRPSLNEQFF,TGTGCCACCCGACCCTCCCTCAATGAGCAGTTCTTC
once,NA,TRBV12-3/TRBV12-4,TRBJ1-1,CASSLWNTEAFF,TGTGCCAGCAGTTTATGGAACACTGAAGCTTTCTTT
NA,NA,TRBV28,TRBJ1-2,CASSLGQGSSGYTF,TGTGCCAGCAGTTTAGGTCAGGGGTCTTCTGGCTACACCTTC
NA,NA,TRBV3-1/TRBV3-2,TRBJ1-4,CASSQSPRWDEKLFF,TGTGCCAGCAGCCAATCCCCCCGATGGGATGAAAAACTGTTTTTT
NA,NA,TRBV7-9,TRBJ1-1,CASSWMNTEAFF,TGTGCCAGCAGTTGGATGAACACTGAAGCTTTCTTT
NA,NA,TRBV6-2/TRBV6-3,TRBJ1-1,CASSSGVNTEAFF,TGTGCCAGCAGCTCCGGGGTGAACACTGAAGCTTTCTTT
NA,TRBD2,TRBV5-4,TRBJ2-5,CASSLAGTSGGLQETQYF,TGTGCCAGCAGCTTGGCCGGGACTAGCGGGGGGCTACAAGAGACCCAGTACTTC
NA,TRBD1,TRBV5-1,TRBJ1-5,CASSYGQGLNQPQHF,TGCGCCAGCAGCTATGGACAGGGGCTCAATCAGCCCCAGCATTTT
NA,NA,TRBV6-5,TRBJ2-7,CASNRGKIYEQYF,TGTGCCAGCAACCGGGGAAAGATTTACGAGCAGTACTTC
NA,TRBD1,TRBV6-5,TRBJ1-2,CASKSDRVRGYTF,TGTGCCAGCAAGTCGGACAGGGTACGCGGCTACACCTTC
once,NA,TRBV7-9,TRBJ1-5,CASSPRTGKGGNQPQHF,TGTGCCAGCAGCCCCCGCACAGGGAAGGGAGGCAATCAGCCCCAGCATTTT
NA,TRBD2,TRBV6-5,TRBJ2-3,CASSYSSGGFHTQYF,TGTGCCAGCAGTTACTCTAGCGGGGGGTTTCATACGCAGTATTTT
once,NA,TRBV6-6,TRBJ1-3,CASSYMFGGGNTIYF,TGTGCCAGCAGTTACATGTTCGGGGGAGGAAACACCATATATTTT
NA,TRBD2,TRBV15,TRBJ2-3,CATSRSGASGVDYTQYF,TGTGCCACCAGCAGATCCGGGGCTAGCGGGGTGGATTATACGCAGTATTTT